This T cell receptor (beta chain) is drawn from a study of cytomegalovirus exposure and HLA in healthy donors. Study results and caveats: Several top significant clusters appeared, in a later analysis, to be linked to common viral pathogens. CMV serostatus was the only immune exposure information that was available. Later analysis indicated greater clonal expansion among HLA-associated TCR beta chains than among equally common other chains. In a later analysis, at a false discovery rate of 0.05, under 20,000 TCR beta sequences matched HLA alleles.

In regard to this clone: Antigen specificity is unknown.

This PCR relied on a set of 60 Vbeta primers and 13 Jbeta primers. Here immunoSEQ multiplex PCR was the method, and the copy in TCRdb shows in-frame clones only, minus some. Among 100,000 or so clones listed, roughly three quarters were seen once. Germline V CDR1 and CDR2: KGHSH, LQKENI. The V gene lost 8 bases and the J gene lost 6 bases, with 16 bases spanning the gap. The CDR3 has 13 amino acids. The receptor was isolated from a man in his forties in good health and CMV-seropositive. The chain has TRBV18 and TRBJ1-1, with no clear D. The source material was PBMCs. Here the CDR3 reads CASTKIKGAEAFF. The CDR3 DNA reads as TGTGCCAGCACTAAAATTAAAGGCGCTGAAGCTTTCTTT.